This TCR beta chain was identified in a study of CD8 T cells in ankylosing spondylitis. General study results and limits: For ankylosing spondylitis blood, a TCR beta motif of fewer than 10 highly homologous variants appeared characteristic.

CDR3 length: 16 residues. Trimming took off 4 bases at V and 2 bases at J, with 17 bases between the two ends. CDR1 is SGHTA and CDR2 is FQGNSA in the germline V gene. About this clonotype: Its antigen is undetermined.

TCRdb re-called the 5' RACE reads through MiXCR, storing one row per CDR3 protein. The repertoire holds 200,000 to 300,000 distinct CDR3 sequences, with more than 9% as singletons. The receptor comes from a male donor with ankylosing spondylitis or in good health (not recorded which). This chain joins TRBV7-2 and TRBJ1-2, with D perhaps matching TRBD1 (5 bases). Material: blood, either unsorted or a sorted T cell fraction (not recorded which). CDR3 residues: CASSSVGRGGNYGYTF. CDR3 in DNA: TGTGCCAGCAGCTCGGTGGGTCGGGGCGGAAACTATGGCTACACCTTC.